Reported below is one T cell receptor (beta chain). This clonotype was counted many times. What antigen it recognizes has not been identified. Base-call qualities are not available, and no considerably larger clone is one nucleotide away. Receptor amplification or capture employed 5' RACE. This sample was sequenced with a NextSeq 500. In the TCR library protocol, unique molecular identifiers were attached to individual cDNA molecules to correct for PCR bias and sequencing error. Both TCR alpha and beta chains were sequenced, and tight co-correlation was observed between alpha and beta sequence abundances in each sample. The published analysis was carried out like this. Decombinator V4 was used to annotate TCR sequences for V gene, J gene and CDR3. Expanded TCRs were defined as changing significantly between any two time points under a Poisson model with p below 0.0001. TCR abundances were normalised to the total number of TCRs sequenced per sample and were expressed as counts per million. MAIT TCRs were defined by TRAV1-2 paired with TRAJ12, TRAJ20 or TRAJ33, and iNKT TCRs by TRAV10 paired with TRAJ18. VDJdb, accessed on 1 November 2021, was searched for TCRs annotated for CMV, EBV and SARS-CoV-2, and TCRs annotated for more than one antigen were excluded. TCRdb's own reprocessing of the public reads used fastp at Q25 and MiXCR and kept productive beta chains. Rows are unified per CDR3 protein, each entry keeping the most common DNA and genes. TCRdb assigned the V and J calls; the authors' analysis was not used. The sample table shows around 27,000 distinct CDR3 sequences, and roughly 7.2% are seen once. The ten largest clones add up to over 30% of the sample.

Set within a cohort of healthcare workers in London, UK, this nested case-control study involved weekly PCR testing of nasopharyngeal swabs along with blood sampling. Between 23 and 31 March 2020, the week of the UK lockdown, healthcare workers were enrolled and then followed up weekly for as long as 16 weeks. Trimming costs V 0 bases and J 0 bases, and their ends lie 4 bases apart. The CDR3 covers 15 residues, taking in both the cysteine and the phenylalanine. Only the CDR3 DNA is retained, 45 bases long and in frame from the first base. The germline V gene encodes CDR1 SGDLS and CDR2 YYNGEE. This entry is derived from a study of early T cells in non-severe SARS-CoV-2 infection (dated by TCRdb to the early 2020s). General notes on the study: Because TCR sequencing relied on bulk RNA taken from unsorted whole blood, pairing of alpha and beta chains was not possible. The paper's findings and limits, for the study overall: VDJdb matching was skewed toward anti-spike CD8 responses and likely underestimated virus-specific expansions, missing private and CD4 specificities.

The V and J segments used are TRBV9 and TRBJ2-6, with an unclear D gene assignment. The clonotype was recovered from an adult who was a healthcare worker with PCR-confirmed SARS-CoV-2 infection or an uninfected control (not recorded which). Sequencing was carried out using whole blood. In nucleotides, the sequence is TGTGCCAGCAGCGTAGTTTCCTCTGGGGCCAACGTCCTGACTTTC. It codes for CASSVVSSGANVLTF.